This entry is about one T cell receptor (beta chain). Its specificity is not known. Germline loops: CDR1 LNHDA, CDR2 SQIVND (reference sequence). V lost 7 bases to trimming and J lost 1 base, with 10 bases between them. The CDR3 covers 14 residues. Specified time point: persistent/refractory GD, antithyroid drugs over 5 years with positive TRAb. Extracted PBMC RNA gave rise to the TCR library. Combining iRepertoire HTBI primers with Arm-PCR of CDR3 regions, the authors built TCR beta libraries. TCRdb reprocessed the multiplex PCR reads via MiXCR and lists one record per CDR3 protein. This sample has about 470,000 distinct CDR3 sequences, with around a fifth found just once. This entry is derived from a study of regulatory T cells in long-lasting Graves disease. Points from the study as a whole: Newly diagnosed Graves' patients exceeded persistent ones in TCR diversity. The study found TRBV28, TRBJ1-2 and TRBJ2-5 favored in persistent disease.

The sample was peripheral blood mononuclear cells (PBMCs), taken when the disease was refractory, from a patient treated with antithyroid drugs. The TCR comes from a female donor with Graves disease. This chain joins TRBV19 and TRBJ2-2; no clear D. The DNA for the CDR3 is TGTGCCAGTACCCTCGGCGGGAACACCGGGGAGCTGTTTTTT. It is translated as CASTLGGNTGELFF.